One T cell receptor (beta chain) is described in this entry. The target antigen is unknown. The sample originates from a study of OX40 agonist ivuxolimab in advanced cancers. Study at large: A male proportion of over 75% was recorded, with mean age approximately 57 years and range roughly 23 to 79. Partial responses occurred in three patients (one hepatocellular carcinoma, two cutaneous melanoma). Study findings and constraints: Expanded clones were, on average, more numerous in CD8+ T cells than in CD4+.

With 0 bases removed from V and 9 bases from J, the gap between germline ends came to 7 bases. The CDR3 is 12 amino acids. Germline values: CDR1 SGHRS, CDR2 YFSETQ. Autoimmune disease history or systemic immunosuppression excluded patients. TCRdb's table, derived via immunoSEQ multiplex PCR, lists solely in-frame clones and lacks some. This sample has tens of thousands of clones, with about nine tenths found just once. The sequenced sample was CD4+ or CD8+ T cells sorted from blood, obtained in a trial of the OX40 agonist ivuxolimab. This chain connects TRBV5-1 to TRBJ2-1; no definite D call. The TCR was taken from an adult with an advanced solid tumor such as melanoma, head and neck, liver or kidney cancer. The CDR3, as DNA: TGCGCCAGCAGCTTGGTTGGTACTGAGCAGTTCTTC. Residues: CASSLVGTEQFF.